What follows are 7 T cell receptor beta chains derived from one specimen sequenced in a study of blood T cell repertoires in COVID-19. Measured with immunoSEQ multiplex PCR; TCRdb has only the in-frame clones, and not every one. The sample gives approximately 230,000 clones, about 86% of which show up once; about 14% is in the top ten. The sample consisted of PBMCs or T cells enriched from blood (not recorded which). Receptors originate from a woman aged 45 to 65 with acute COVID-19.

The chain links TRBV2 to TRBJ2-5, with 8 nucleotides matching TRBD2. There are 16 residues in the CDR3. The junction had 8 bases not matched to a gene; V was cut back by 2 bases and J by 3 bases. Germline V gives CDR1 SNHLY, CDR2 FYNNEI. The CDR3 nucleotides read TGTGCCAGCAGTGAAAATGTAGCGGGGAGGGAAGAGACCCAGTACTTC. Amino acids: CASSENVAGREETQYF.

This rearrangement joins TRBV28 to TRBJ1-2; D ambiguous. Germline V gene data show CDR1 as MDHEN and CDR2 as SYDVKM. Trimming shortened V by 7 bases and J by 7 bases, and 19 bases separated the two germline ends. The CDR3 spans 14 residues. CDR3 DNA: TGTGCCAGCAATCTCGCAATGAGAGGAGGTGGCTACACCTTC. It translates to CASNLAMRGGGYTF.

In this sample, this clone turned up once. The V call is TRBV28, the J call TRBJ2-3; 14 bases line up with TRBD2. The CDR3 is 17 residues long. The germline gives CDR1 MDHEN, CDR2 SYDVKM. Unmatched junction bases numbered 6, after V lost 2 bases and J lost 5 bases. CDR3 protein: CASSLLGTSGSQDTQYF. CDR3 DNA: TGTGCCAGCAGTTTACTTGGGACTAGCGGGAGTCAAGATACGCAGTATTTT.

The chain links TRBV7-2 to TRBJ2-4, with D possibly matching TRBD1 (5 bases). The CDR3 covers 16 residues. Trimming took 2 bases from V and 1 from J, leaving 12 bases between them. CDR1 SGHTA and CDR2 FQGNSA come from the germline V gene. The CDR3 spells CASSLRAGFAKNIQYF. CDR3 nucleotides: TGTGCCAGCAGCTTACGGGCAGGGTTCGCCAAAAACATTCAGTACTTC. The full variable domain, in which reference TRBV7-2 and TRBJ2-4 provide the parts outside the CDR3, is GAGVSQSPSNKVTEKGKDVELRCDPISGHTALYWYRQSLGQGLEFLIYFQGNSAPDKSGLPSDRFSAERTGGSVSTLTIQRTQQEDSAVYLCASSLRAGFAKNIQYFGAGTRLSVL.

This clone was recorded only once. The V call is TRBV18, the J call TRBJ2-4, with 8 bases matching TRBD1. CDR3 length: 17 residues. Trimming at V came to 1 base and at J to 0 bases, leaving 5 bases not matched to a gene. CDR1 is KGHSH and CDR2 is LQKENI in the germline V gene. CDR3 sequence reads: CASSPRDRHLAKNIQYF. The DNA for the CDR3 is TGTGCCAGCTCACCACGGGACAGGCACTTAGCCAAAAACATTCAGTACTTC.

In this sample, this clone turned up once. The CDR3 is CSVGGDPSGNTIYF. CDR3 in DNA: TGCAGCGTTGGCGGGGACCCCTCTGGAAACACCATATATTTT. The gene calls are TRBV29-1 and TRBJ1-3; a weak D match, TRBD1 (5 bases). Germline V CDR1 and CDR2: SQVTM, ANQGSEA. V was trimmed by 4 bases and J by 0 bases, leaving 10 bases between them. This CDR3 region has 14 residues.

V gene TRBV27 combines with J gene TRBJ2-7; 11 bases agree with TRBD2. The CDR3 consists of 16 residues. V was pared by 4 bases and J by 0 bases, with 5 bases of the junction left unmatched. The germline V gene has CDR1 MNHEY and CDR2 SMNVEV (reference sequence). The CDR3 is CASSSFGTSGSYEQYF. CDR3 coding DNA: TGTGCCAGCAGTTCGTTCGGGACTAGCGGCTCCTACGAGCAGTACTTC.